This T cell receptor (beta chain) derives from a study of cytomegalovirus exposure and HLA in healthy donors (dated 2017 in TCRdb). Looking at the study overall: An earlier analysis of 587 of the donors reported 276 Gb of sequence data and 90 million to 120 million unique TCR beta sequences obtained from about 180 million T cells. Approximately 300 gigabases of sequencing data and around 80 million unique TCR sequences made up an early release that covered around 640 HLA-typed donors. The genetic ancestry cluster associated with self-reported Caucasian donors included 65% to 90% of the approximately 430 genotyped donors. The study aimed to test whether signatures of past pathogen exposure could be identified by cataloging public T cell receptors. Using immunosequencing, the study profiled T cell repertoires from about 610 subjects and related those repertoires to cytomegalovirus serostatus. In addition to the first cohort of 666 subjects, a separate validation cohort of 100 to 150 different subjects was used. To predict cytomegalovirus infection status, the study brought together high-throughput TCR immunosequencing, statistical association of individual TCRs with disease status, and machine learning. A later analysis re-examined previously published TCR beta repertoires from more than 550 donors and added high-resolution HLA genotyping to investigate patterns of TCR occurrence. Rather than using new phenotypic data, the later analysis identified candidate immune exposures from TCR beta sequences and from how often those sequences occurred across donors. In an earlier analysis of over 550 of the donors, high-throughput TCR beta sequencing was used to judge whether each TCR beta V gene segment behaved as functional or pseudogenic. Donor age, sex, ethnicity and CMV serostatus were compiled together with the repertoire data. In a later genetic analysis, genome-wide SNP genotypes for about 55% of the roughly 700 donors were used, and that subset was treated as a discovery cohort. All discovery cohort repertoires had been generated on a single sequencing platform. HLA typing included class I and class II loci at four-digit resolution. The number of donors typed differed by locus, with about 629-630 for A, B, C, DRB1 and DQB1, around 520 for DQA1, 600 to 610 for DPA1, and under 490 for DPB1. Five DR-DQ haplotypes were handled as single units for association and clustering, since linkage in the cohort was strong. Across some 400 genotyped donors of the cohort, an average of roughly 250,000 unique TCR beta nucleotide sequences per donor were sequenced, and around 20% of those sequences were non-productive.

The junction shows trimming of 2 bases on V and 6 bases on J, and the gene matches do not reach 6 bases of it. The CDR3 contains 14 residues, cysteine and phenylalanine counted. The retained sequence is limited to the CDR3, 42 bases, with the frame set at the first base. The germline V gene (reference sequence) gives CDR1 as GTSNPN and CDR2 as SVGIG. Libraries came from the immunoSEQ multiplex PCR assay. For the multiplex PCR, a mixture combining 60 forward primers for TCR Vbeta segments and 13 reverse primers for TCR Jbeta segments was used. A multiplex PCR assay on genomic DNA amplified the CDR3 region of rearranged TCR beta genes. The amplified TCR beta libraries were sequenced on the Illumina HiSeq System as 87-base-pair reads. The study's own analysis went as follows. A later analysis counted 75 million to 100 million unique TCR beta chains across the 550 to 700 repertoires, and roughly 10 million of these chains were shared by at least two donors. A nearest-neighbor algorithm error-corrected the raw reads and collapsed the reads into unique sequences, merging closely related sequences to remove PCR and sequencing errors. Alignment of CDR3 sequences to IMGT reference sequences was used to assign V, D and J gene segments. For a sequence to be retained, a match of at least six nucleotides was required to both a V gene segment and a J gene segment. Rearrangements were called productive when the CDR3 lacked stop codons and stayed in frame with V and J; all others were non-productive. Following IMGT convention, CDR3 was defined as the stretch from the second conserved V-encoded cysteine to the conserved J-encoded phenylalanine. In an earlier analysis of just under 600 of the donors, sequences lacking an unambiguous match to a single V gene segment were excluded. An earlier analysis of 587 of the donors called V segments functional above 56.7% productive rearrangements and segregating when the between-donor standard deviation exceeded 5%. A statistical classification framework was built to diagnose cytomegalovirus status from the catalog of TCR beta chain sequences. V and J gene assignment, in a later analysis, came from comparing TCR nucleotide sequences with IMGT/GENE-DB human TR gene sequences. Using the TCRdist pipeline, a later analysis assigned CDR3 sequences along with most-parsimonious VDJ recombination scenarios. In a later analysis, each TCR beta chain was defined by its CDR3 amino acid sequence together with its V-gene family, and reads lacking a unique V-gene family were excluded. To address suspected cross-contamination and a sequencing artifact, a later analysis removed 592 highly shared, low-generation-probability nucleotide sequences. For each public chain, a later analysis derived a clonal expansion index from normalized ranks of inferred template counts within each repertoire. In a later analysis, generation probabilities were computed with a VDJ recombination model fitted to out-of-frame rearrangements, and the resulting probabilities were checked against IGoR. In a later analysis, hypergeometric tests were used to score TCR-TCR, TCR-HLA and TCR-CMV co-occurrence, with a repertoire-size bias correction applied to TCR pairs. To estimate false discovery rates, a later analysis permuted the HLA or CMV assignments 20 times. In a later analysis, co-occurring TCRs were grouped using DBSCAN, and TCRdist sequence similarity was added for clustering within HLA-allele-positive subsets. Repertoires with fewer than 30,000 or more than 120,000 public chains were left out of co-occurrence clustering, as were roughly five repertoires with anomalous nucleotide sharing. TCRdb re-hosts the immuneACCESS table, in-frame sequences only. Its copies lack some clones; in the studies checked, an unresolved V gene accounts for under half of them, and the cause for the rest is not known. D and trimming were read from the DNA, whereas the V and J calls and clone size are those reported in that table. Recorded for this sample are 160,000 or so clones; more than 65% of them occurred a single time. The top ten hold about 0.5% of the sample.

A few counts support this clone. Its antigen has not been determined. The record has no base qualities; no much larger clone is one base away. The cohort comprised under 700 healthy bone marrow donors. At the time of sampling, all cohort members were nominally healthy, though unrecorded immune exposures were likely present. The donor was CMV seronegative and was included in the group of approximately 350 seronegative cohort members. Each donor provided a peripheral blood sample, and peripheral blood mononuclear cells were used for TCR beta sequencing. The Qiagen DNeasy Blood Extraction Kit was used to extract genomic DNA from the blood cell samples. The study at large found these results: Most TCR sequences were seen in very few donors, while some public TCRs were found in many individuals. According to a later analysis, most CMV-associated TCR beta chains appeared to be HLA-restricted, and the HLA associations seemed to be driven largely by CMV exposure. A further reported finding was that TCR beta sequences accurately predicted the HLA-A and HLA-B alleles for most subjects in the first cohort. V-gene and J-gene trimming of TCR beta chains was associated with a missense DCLRE1C variant in a later genetic analysis, and the association was replicated in an independent cohort. The study listed 164 TCR beta chains as associated with cytomegalovirus. The authors suggested that the approach could potentially be generalized to other disease states and immunological phenotypes. When HLA alleles, especially DR and DQ, strongly co-occurred, attributing TCR associations to individual alleles was difficult. In a later genetic analysis, fewer N-insertions in productive TCRs were reported among donors in an Asian-associated ancestry cluster than the roughly 640-donor mean. This cohort had only TCR beta chains sequenced, and the lack of alpha or paired-chain data limited which features could be detected. A few of the identified cytomegalovirus-associated TCR beta chains were confirmed in vitro to be specific for cytomegalovirus antigens. Over 15 rarely observed V segments, including chromosome 9 orphons, were excluded from the earlier analysis of about 500 of the donors because counts were too low. Cytomegalovirus status was reported to be diagnosed by the classifier with high specificity and sensitivity in both the original and validation cohorts. In an earlier analysis of about 550 of the donors, most TCR beta V segments were observed in productive rearrangements about 87% or about 30% of the time, broadly matching IMGT annotations. Several of the top co-occurrence clusters appeared to be linked to parvovirus B19, influenza, CMV and Epstein-Barr virus, according to a later analysis. Sequencing depth was assumed to be roughly uniform across donors in the presence/absence analyses, though that assumption may not hold. In a later analysis, HLA-associated TCR beta chains showed more clonal expansion and lower generation probabilities than non-associated chains that were equally common. A later analysis associated about 16,000 TCR beta sequences with specific HLA alleles at a false discovery rate of 0.05. Immune exposure information for the cohort was limited to CMV serostatus. A cluster of highly shared sequence variants was judged likely to be a technical artifact of the sequencing pipeline. Linkage disequilibrium might explain the correlated functional status among segregating V segments, but an unknown experimental factor could not be excluded. Some IMGT-functional V segments, including TRBV6-2 and TRBV6-3, could not be distinguished by the 87-base-pair reads and were therefore excluded. In a later analysis, the rate of TCR association differed among HLA loci, with DRB1 alleles having the most associated TCRs and HLA-C alleles having the fewest. Because HLA typing was missing for some donors at each locus, association tests included only the typed subset.

This clonotype was obtained from a woman between 50 and 59 years old in good health and CMV-seronegative. The sequenced sample consisted of PBMCs. The V and J genes are TRBV30 and TRBJ2-4, and 8 junction bases match TRBD2. The DNA reads as follows: TGTGCCTGGAGTTCCGGGGGGGCCGTAAACATTCAGTACTTC. Its amino acids are CAWSSGGAVNIQYF. Here the CDR3 is joined to the reference TRBV30 and TRBJ2-4 genes, and the full variable domain is: SQTIHQWPATLVQPVGSPLSLECTVEGTSNPNLYWYRQAAGRGLQLLFYSVGIGQISSEVPQNLSASRPQDRQFILSSKKLLLSDSGFYLCAWSSGGAVNIQYFGAGTRLSVL.